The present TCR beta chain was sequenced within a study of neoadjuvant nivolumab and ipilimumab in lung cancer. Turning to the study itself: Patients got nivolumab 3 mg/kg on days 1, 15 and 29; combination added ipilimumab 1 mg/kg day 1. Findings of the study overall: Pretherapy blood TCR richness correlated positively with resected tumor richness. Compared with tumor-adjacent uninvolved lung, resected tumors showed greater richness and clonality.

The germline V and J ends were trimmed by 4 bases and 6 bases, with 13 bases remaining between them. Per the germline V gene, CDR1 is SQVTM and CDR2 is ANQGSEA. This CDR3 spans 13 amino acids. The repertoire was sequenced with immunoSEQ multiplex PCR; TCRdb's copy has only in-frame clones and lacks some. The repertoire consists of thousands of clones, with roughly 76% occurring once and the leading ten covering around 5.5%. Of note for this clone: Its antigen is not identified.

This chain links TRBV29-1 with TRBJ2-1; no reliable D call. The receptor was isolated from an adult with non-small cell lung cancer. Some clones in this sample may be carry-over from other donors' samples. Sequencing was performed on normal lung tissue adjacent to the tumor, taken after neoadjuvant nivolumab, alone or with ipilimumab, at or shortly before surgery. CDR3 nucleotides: TGCAGCGTTGCCAAGTCCGTCGGCAATGAGCAGTTCTTC. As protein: CSVAKSVGNEQFF.